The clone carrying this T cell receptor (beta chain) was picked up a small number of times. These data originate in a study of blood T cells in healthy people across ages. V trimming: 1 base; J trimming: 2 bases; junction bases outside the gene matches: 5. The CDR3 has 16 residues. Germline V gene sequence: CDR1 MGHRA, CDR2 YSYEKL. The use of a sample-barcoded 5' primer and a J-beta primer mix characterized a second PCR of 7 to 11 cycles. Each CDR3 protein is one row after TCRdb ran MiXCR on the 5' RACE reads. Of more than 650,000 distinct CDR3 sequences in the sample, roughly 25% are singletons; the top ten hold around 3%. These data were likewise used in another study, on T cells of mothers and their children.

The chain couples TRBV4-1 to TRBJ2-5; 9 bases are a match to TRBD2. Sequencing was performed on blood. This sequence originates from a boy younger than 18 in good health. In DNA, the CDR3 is TGCGCCAGCAGCCAAGGCCCAGCGGGGGGACAAGAGACCCAGTACTTC. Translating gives CASSQGPAGGQETQYF.